These 5 T cell receptor beta chains were all obtained from the same sample, sequenced in a study of blood T cell repertoires in COVID-19. The data were produced by immunoSEQ multiplex PCR, yet TCRdb's version contains in-frame clones alone and is incomplete. The data show 200,000 or so clones, with around 82% seen just once and 4.8% held by the top ten. The sample was PBMCs or T cells enriched from blood (not recorded which). The receptor source for this set is a woman in her fifties or sixties who had been exposed to COVID-19.

There are a few counts of this clone. The chain combines TRBV12-3 or TRBV12-4 with TRBJ2-7, with 9 bases aligning to TRBD1. This CDR3 region has 12 residues. J was trimmed by 7 bases and V by 3 bases; bases with no gene match: 1. CDR3 nucleotide sequence: TGTGCCAGCAGTTTTGGGACAGGGGAGCAGTACTTC. Translation: CASSFGTGEQYF.

In its sample, this clone was seen many times. This chain uses TRBV12-3 or TRBV12-4 with TRBJ2-1, with a possible D match to TRBD1 (5 bases). The CDR3 is 13 amino acids. Deletions cut 5 bases from V and 10 bases from J, with 15 bases between. The CDR3 protein is CASSPPRVGEQFF. The CDR3 DNA follows: TGTGCCAGCAGTCCCCCCAGGGTCGGCGAGCAGTTCTTC.

The chain joins TRBV3-1 (or the pseudogene TRBV3-2) to TRBJ2-7, with D hard to call. CDR3 size: 14 residues. V lost 3 bases, J lost 4 bases, and 13 bases lay in between. The V gene's germline CDR1 is LGHDT and CDR2 YNNKEL (reference sequence). CDR3 residues: CASSQWVRPYEQYF. In DNA form, the CDR3 reads TGTGCCAGCAGCCAGTGGGTCAGGCCTTACGAGCAGTACTTC.

This clone was seen a single time. The CDR3 coding sequence is TGTGCCAGCAGCCACCTTACTCAGGGGGCGAGGACTGAAGCTTTCTTT. This encodes CASSHLTQGARTEAFF. This sequence joins TRBV11-2 and TRBJ1-1; TRBD1 aligns across 8 bases. The germline V gene has CDR1 SGHAT and CDR2 FQNNGV. V shed 5 bases and J 5 bases; nucleotides not matched to a gene: 13. CDR3 length equals 16 residues.

The chain uses TRBV5-1 and TRBJ1-6, with TRBD1 as a possible D gene (5 bases). Germline V gene lookup returns CDR1 SGHRS and CDR2 YFSETQ. The CDR3 extends over 15 amino acids. V lost 4 bases, J lost 9 bases, and 17 bases lay in between. CDR3 DNA: TGCGCCAGCAGCATCCGGGCCCAGGGCACTTCACCCCTCCACTTT. It codes for CASSIRAQGTSPLHF.